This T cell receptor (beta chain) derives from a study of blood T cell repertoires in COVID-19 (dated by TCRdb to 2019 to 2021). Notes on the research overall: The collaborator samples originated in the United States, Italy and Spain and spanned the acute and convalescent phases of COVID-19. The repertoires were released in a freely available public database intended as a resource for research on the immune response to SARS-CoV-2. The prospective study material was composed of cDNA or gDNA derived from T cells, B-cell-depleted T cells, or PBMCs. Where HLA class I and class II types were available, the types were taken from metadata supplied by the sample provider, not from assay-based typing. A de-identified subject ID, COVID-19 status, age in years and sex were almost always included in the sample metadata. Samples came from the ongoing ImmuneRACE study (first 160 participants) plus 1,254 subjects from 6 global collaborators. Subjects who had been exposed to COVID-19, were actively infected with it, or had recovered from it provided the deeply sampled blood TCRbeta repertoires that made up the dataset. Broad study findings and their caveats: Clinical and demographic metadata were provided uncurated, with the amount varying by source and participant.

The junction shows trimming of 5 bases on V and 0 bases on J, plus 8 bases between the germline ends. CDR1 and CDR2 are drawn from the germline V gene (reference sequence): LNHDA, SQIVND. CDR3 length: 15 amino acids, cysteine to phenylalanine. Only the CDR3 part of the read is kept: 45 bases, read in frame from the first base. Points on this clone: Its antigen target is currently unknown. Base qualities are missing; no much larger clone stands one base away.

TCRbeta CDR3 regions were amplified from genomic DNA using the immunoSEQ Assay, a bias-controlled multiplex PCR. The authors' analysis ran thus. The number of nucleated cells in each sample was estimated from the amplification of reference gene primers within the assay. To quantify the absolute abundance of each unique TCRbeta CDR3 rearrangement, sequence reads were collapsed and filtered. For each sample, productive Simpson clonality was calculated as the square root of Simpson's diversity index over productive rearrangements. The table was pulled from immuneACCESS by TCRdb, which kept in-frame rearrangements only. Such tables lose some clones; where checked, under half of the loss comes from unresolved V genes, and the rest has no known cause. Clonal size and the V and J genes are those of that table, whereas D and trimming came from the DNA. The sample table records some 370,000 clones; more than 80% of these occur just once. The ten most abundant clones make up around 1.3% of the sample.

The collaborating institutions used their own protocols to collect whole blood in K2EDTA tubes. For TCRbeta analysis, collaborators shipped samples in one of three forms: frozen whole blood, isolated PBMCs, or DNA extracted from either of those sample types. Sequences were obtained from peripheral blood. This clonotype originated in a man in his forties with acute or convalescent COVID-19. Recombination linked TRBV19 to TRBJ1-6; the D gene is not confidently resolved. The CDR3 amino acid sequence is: CASSAGDSYNSPLHF. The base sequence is TGTGCCAGTAGTGCAGGTGACTCCTATAATTCACCCCTCCACTTT.